These T cell receptor beta chains were read from a single sample in a study of response to subunit inactivated influenza vaccine. MiXCR, run by TCRdb on the RT-PCR reads, gives a single entry per CDR3 protein. The sample includes more than 700,000 distinct CDR3 sequences, approximately 22% of them seen just once. The material sequenced was PBMCs from blood, taken about 5 days after vaccination. These receptors came from a man between 45 and 60 years old who received an inactivated influenza vaccine. Both conserved end residues are trimmed from each CDR3. Fields, in order: V gene, J gene, CDR3 protein.

V: TRBV10-3; J: TRBJ2-3; CDR3: AISELAVRTDTQY
V: TRBV6-2/TRBV6-3; J: TRBJ2-7; CDR3: ASRSTGTYEQY
V: TRBV20-1; J: TRBJ1-5; CDR3: SASRGSNQPQH
V: TRBV28; J: TRBJ1-5; CDR3: ASILNGGGNQPQH
V: TRBV6-5; J: TRBJ2-7; CDR3: ASSRKDSEQY
V: TRBV5-1; J: TRBJ2-5; CDR3: ASSLDGAAETQY
V: TRBV6-6; J: TRBJ2-2; CDR3: ASSQRTGELF
V: TRBV5-5; J: TRBJ1-4; CDR3: ASSSIQGASEKLF
V: TRBV1; J: TRBJ2-3; CDR3: TSSQDRSGTATCWTSTDTQY
V: TRBV7-8; J: TRBJ2-5; CDR3: ASSSGTKETQY
V: TRBV3-1; J: TRBJ1-2; CDR3: ASSPVLNVYGYT
V: TRBV20-1; J: TRBJ2-4; CDR3: SAVRTGDAKNIQY
V: TRBV7-2; J: TRBJ1-1; CDR3: ASSLGPRGNTEAF
V: TRBV3-1; J: TRBJ2-3; CDR3: ASSQDLGTSNTDTQY